These 18 T cell receptor beta chains were all obtained from the same sample, sequenced in a study of blood T cell repertoires in COVID-19 (dated by TCRdb to the early 2020s). The protocol used for the library was the immunoSEQ multiplex PCR assay. TCRdb stores this immuneACCESS table with in-frame sequences only. Part of the clones is absent; in the studies checked, under half of the shortfall reflects unresolved V genes, and no reason is known for the rest. In this sample the table shows roughly 190,000 clones, approximately 90% of which occur a single time. The ten largest account for less than 1.5% of the sample. The sequencing sample was made of peripheral blood. Receptor source: a man aged 25 to 40 with acute or convalescent COVID-19.

This clone was observed a few times. Other DNA sequences in the same sample also yield this CDR3. V gene TRBV28 combines with J gene TRBJ1-5, with no clear D. Trimming shortened V by 6 bases and J by 5 bases, and 5 bases separated the two germline ends. Germline assignment: CDR1 MDHEN and CDR2 SYDVKM. The CDR3 has 11 amino acids. The CDR3 nucleotides are TGTGCCAGCAGCTCCTATCAGCCCCAGCATTTT. Translation gives CASSSYQPQHF.

The chain combines TRBV18 with TRBJ1-4, with D unresolved. CDR1 is KGHSH and CDR2 is LQKENI in the germline V gene. With 4 bases removed from V and 0 bases from J, the gap between germline ends came to 12 bases. CDR3 size: 16 residues. The CDR3 sequence is CASSRMSPATNEKLFF. The CDR3 DNA sequence: TGTGCCAGCTCACGTATGAGCCCGGCAACTAATGAAAAACTGTTTTTT.

The gene calls are TRBV28 and TRBJ1-1; D remains unclear. The length of the CDR3 is 13 residues. Germline V gene sequence: CDR1 MDHEN, CDR2 SYDVKM. The V gene lost 4 bases and the J gene lost 5 bases, with 11 bases spanning the gap. Written as DNA, the CDR3 is TGTGCCAGCAGTTCCTCTCCCTCGACTGAAGCTTTCTTT. Amino acids: CASSSSPSTEAFF. Supplemented by reference TRBV28 and TRBJ1-1, the full variable domain reads DVKVTQSSRYLVKRTGEKVFLECVQDMDHENMFWYRQDPGLGLRLIYFSYDVKMKEKGDIPEGYSVSREKKERFSLILESASTNQTSMYLCASSSSPSTEAFFGQGTRLTVV.

V gene TRBV9 combines with J gene TRBJ2-1; the match to TRBD1 covers 8 bases. There are 13 residues in the CDR3. Germline V gene lookup returns CDR1 SGDLS and CDR2 YYNGEE. With 2 bases clipped from V and 7 bases from J, the junction kept 2 bases outside the gene matches. CDR3 DNA: TGTGCCAGCAGCGTGGACAGGGTGAATGAGCAGTTCTTC. It yields the protein CASSVDRVNEQFF.

The chain combines TRBV28 with TRBJ2-1, with 7 positions matching TRBD1. CDR1 and CDR2 (germline): MDHEN, SYDVKM. J gave up 10 bases and V 5 bases, and 11 bases lay outside the gene matches. This CDR3 is 14 amino acids long. The DNA for the CDR3 is TGTGCCAGCAGTACACCTACAGGGGTGCGGGAGCAGTTCTTC. Translating gives CASSTPTGVREQFF.

The CDR3 reads CASSHGNTGVTEAFF. The CDR3 DNA is TGCGCCAGCAGCCACGGCAATACAGGGGTTACTGAAGCTTTCTTT. This chain links TRBV5-1 with TRBJ1-1, with 7 bases that match TRBD1. After removal of 4 bases from V and 5 bases from J, the junction contained 11 bases not matched to a gene. The CDR3 has 15 residues. Germline assignment: CDR1 SGHRS and CDR2 YFSETQ.

The V and J genes are TRBV30 and TRBJ1-1; D perhaps matches TRBD1 (5 bases). Trimming took 4 bases from V and 1 from J, leaving 13 bases between them. The germline V gene encodes CDR1 GTSNPN and CDR2 SVGIG (reference sequence). This CDR3 contains 14 residues. In DNA form, the CDR3 reads TGTGCCTGGAAGGGGCGACAGCCGAACACTGAAGCTTTCTTT. Amino acids: CAWKGRQPNTEAFF.

The chain carries TRBV28 and TRBJ1-2, with D unresolved. From germline, CDR1 is MDHEN and CDR2 SYDVKM. The CDR3 is 14 amino acids. Trimming shortened V by 3 bases and J by 5 bases, and 13 bases separated the two germline ends. For the CDR3, the DNA is TGTGCCAGCAGTTTGAACTGGCCTAGATATGGCTACACCTTC. Residues: CASSLNWPRYGYTF.

The chain carries TRBV4-1 and TRBJ1-2; TRBD1 agrees at 7 bases. V shed 0 bases and J 3 bases; nucleotides not matched to a gene: 4. The length of the CDR3 is 15 residues. In germline, CDR1 is MGHRA, CDR2 YSYEKL. This CDR3 is CASSQDTGDDYGYTF. The DNA for the CDR3 is TGCGCCAGCAGCCAAGATACAGGGGATGACTATGGCTACACCTTC.

The V call is TRBV28, the J call TRBJ1-1; D unclear. The CDR3 runs 14 residues. Germline V gene data show CDR1 as MDHEN and CDR2 as SYDVKM. Trimming cost V 5 bases and J 4 bases, with 14 bases left between them. The CDR3 DNA follows: TGTGCCAGCAGTCCCTATGGTCGGGTCACTGAAGCTTTCTTT. It codes for CASSPYGRVTEAFF.

The chain recombines TRBV5-4 with TRBJ2-4; possibly TRBD1 for D (6 bases). Germline CDR1 is SGHNT and CDR2 is YYREEE (reference sequence). V gave up 3 bases and J gave up 6 bases, with 19 bases separating them. The CDR3 sequence is 16 residues long. The CDR3 nucleotides are TGTGCCAGCAGCTCTGAGACAGGCCGGCTGGGAAACATTCAGTACTTC. This translates into CASSSETGRLGNIQYF.

The rearrangement joins TRBV29-1 to TRBJ1-2; TRBD1 is a possible D gene (5 bases). V lost 7 bases and J lost 6, with 15 bases in between. CDR1 and CDR2 (germline): SQVTM, ANQGSEA. CDR3 length: 12 residues. The chain's CDR3 is CSGTTEENGYTF. CDR3 in DNA: TGCAGCGGGACGACAGAGGAGAATGGCTACACCTTC.

This clone was found a few times. The rearrangement links TRBV10-3 to TRBJ2-7; no definite D call. Looked up from germline, CDR1 is ENHRY and CDR2 is SYGVKD. The V gene lost 2 bases and the J gene lost 2 bases, with 7 bases spanning the gap. This CDR3 comprises 13 residues. CDR3 in amino acids: CAISEASPYEQYF. CDR3 sequence (DNA): TGTGCCATCAGTGAGGCCAGTCCCTACGAGCAGTACTTC.

The V call is TRBV3-1 (or the pseudogene TRBV3-2), the J call TRBJ1-1; maybe TRBD1 (6 bases). This CDR3 spans 13 amino acids. Germline CDR1 and CDR2: LGHDT and YNNKEL (reference sequence). V was shortened by 5 bases and J by 3 bases, with 10 bases between the two germline ends. Here the CDR3 reads CASSDRTDTEAFF. Here the CDR3 DNA reads TGTGCCAGCAGCGATCGGACAGACACTGAAGCTTTCTTT.

Written as DNA, the CDR3 is TGTGCCATCAGTGACTTGGCGGGAGGGGACACCGGGGAGCTGTTTTTT. This sequence encodes CAISDLAGGDTGELFF. The chain is built from TRBV10-3 and TRBJ2-2; 9 bases are a match to TRBD2. Looked up from germline, CDR1 is ENHRY and CDR2 is SYGVKD. This CDR3 is built from 16 residues. Losses at the gene ends were 3 bases for V and 3 bases for J; bases not matched to a gene: 5.

J is TRBJ1-6 and V is TRBV4-1; D ambiguous. The CDR3 spans 18 residues. Trimming removed 0 bases at V and 4 bases at J, with 16 bases between. Germline V lookup: CDR1 MGHRA, CDR2 YSYEKL. The CDR3 DNA follows: TGCGCCAGCAGCCAAGATGTTGGTGTGGCAGATTATAATTCACCCCTCCACTTT. Its translation: CASSQDVGVADYNSPLHF.

The chain couples TRBV5-1 to TRBJ2-5; 9 bases match TRBD1. Germline assignment: CDR1 SGHRS and CDR2 YFSETQ. The CDR3 consists of 15 residues. The ends lost 4 bases at V and 4 bases at J; junction bases unmatched: 8. Here the CDR3 reads CASSDGTGRRETQYF. The CDR3 region has the DNA TGCGCCAGCAGCGACGGGACAGGGAGAAGAGAGACCCAGTACTTC.

This chain connects TRBV5-1 to TRBJ1-2; 7 bases are shared with TRBD1. Unmatched junction bases numbered 12, after V lost 3 bases and J lost 4 bases. Per germline, CDR1 SGHRS and CDR2 YFSETQ. The CDR3 covers 16 residues. The CDR3 coding sequence is TGCGCCAGCAGCTCCTCGGGAGGGACAGCGATCTATGGCTACACCTTC. Translated, it gives CASSSSGGTAIYGYTF.